This T cell receptor (beta chain) was identified during a study of blood T cell repertoires in COVID-19 (dated by TCRdb to 2018 to 2021). A note on the overall study: Samples covering the acute and convalescent phases of COVID-19 were provided by collaborators in the United States, Italy and Spain. The prospective study material was composed of cDNA or gDNA derived from T cells, B-cell-depleted T cells, or PBMCs. Subjects who had been exposed to COVID-19, were actively infected with it, or had recovered from it provided the deeply sampled blood TCRbeta repertoires that made up the dataset. A freely available public database, intended as a resource for researchers studying the immune response to SARS-CoV-2, is where the repertoires were released. The samples were drawn from the first 160 participants of the ongoing ImmuneRACE study and from about 1,200 subjects provided by 6 global collaborators. Nearly every sample came with metadata listing a de-identified subject ID, COVID-19 status, age in years and sex. Where HLA class I and class II types were available, the types were taken from metadata supplied by the sample provider, not from assay-based typing.

The germline ends are 3 bases apart after V is trimmed by 4 bases and J by 3 bases. There are 11 amino acids in the CDR3, from cysteine to phenylalanine inclusive. Of all the DNA, just the CDR3 is kept, 33 bases in frame from base 1. According to the germline V gene (reference sequence), CDR1 reads LGHDT and CDR2 reads YNNKEL. Of note for this clone: Its antigen remains unidentified. No qualities accompany the bases; no much larger clone lies one base away.

TCRbeta CDR3 regions were amplified from genomic DNA using the immunoSEQ Assay, a bias-controlled multiplex PCR. In the original analysis: Within the assay, amplification of reference gene primers was used to estimate how many nucleated cells each sample contained. To quantify the absolute abundance of each unique TCRbeta CDR3 rearrangement, sequence reads were collapsed and filtered. For each sample, productive Simpson clonality was calculated as the square root of Simpson's diversity index across productive rearrangements. TCRdb took over this immuneACCESS table, retaining in-frame rearrangements with V and J assigned. Such tables are incomplete; in checked studies, under half of the missing clones stem from an unresolved V gene, and the remainder is unexplained. V, J and clone size are taken as reported in that table, and D and trimming were inferred from the DNA itself. This sample has about 130,000 clones in its table, and 87% of those were observed once. 3.6% of the sample belongs to the ten largest clones.

Overall results and qualifications from the work: The quantity of clinical and demographic metadata differed by source and by participant and was supplied without curation.

Each collaborating institution followed its own protocols to collect whole blood in K2EDTA tubes. For TCRbeta analysis, collaborators shipped samples as frozen whole blood, isolated PBMCs, or DNA extracted from either of those sample types. The source material was peripheral blood. The sequence joins TRBV3-1 (or the pseudogene TRBV3-2) to TRBJ2-5, with no reliable assignment of the D segment. The source is a woman aged 55-69 years with acute or convalescent COVID-19. The CDR3 sequence is CASSREETQYF. The nucleotide sequence reads TGTGCCAGCAGCCGAGAAGAGACCCAGTACTTC.